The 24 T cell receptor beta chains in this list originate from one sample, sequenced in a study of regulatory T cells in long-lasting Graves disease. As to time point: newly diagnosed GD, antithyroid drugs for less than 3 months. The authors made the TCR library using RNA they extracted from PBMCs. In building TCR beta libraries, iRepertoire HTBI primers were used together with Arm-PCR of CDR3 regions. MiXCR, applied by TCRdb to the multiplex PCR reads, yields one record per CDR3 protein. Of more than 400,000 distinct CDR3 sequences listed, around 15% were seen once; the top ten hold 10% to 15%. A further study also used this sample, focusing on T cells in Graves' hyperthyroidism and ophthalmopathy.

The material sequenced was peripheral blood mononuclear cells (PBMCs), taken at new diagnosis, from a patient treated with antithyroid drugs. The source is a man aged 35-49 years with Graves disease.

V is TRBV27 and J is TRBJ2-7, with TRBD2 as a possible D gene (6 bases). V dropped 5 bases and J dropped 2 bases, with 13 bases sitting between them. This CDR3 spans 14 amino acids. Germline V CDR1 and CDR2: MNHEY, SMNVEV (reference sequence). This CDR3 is CASSPGTHAYEQYF. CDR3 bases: TGTGCCAGCAGTCCCGGGACTCACGCCTACGAGCAGTACTTC.

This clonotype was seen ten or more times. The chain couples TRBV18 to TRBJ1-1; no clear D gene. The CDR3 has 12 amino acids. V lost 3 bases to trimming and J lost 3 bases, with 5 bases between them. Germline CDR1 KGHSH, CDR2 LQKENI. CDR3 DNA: TGTGCCAGCTCACCCGGGGACACTGAAGCTTTCTTT. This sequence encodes CASSPGDTEAFF.

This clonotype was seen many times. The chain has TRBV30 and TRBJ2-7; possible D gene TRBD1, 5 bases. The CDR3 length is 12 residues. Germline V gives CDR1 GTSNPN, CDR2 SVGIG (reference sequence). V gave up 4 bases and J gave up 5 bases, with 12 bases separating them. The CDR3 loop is CAWNHQGNEQYF. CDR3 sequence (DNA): TGTGCCTGGAACCACCAGGGAAACGAGCAGTACTTC.

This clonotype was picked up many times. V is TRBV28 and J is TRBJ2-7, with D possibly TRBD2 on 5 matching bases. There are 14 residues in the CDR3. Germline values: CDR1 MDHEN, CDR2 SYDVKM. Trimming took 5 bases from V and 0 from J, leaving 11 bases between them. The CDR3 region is CASSLAPSSYEQYF. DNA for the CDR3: TGTGCCAGCAGTCTAGCCCCGAGCTCCTACGAGCAGTACTTC.

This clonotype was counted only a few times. This CDR3 is CASSLVGGLTPRFYGYTF. The CDR3 bases are TGTGCCAGCAGTTTAGTTGGGGGCCTAACCCCCCGTTTCTATGGCTACACCTTC. This chain connects TRBV12-3 or TRBV12-4 to TRBJ1-2; a possible D gene is TRBD1 (6 bases). Between the trimmed V and J ends, which lost 1 base and 4 bases, there was a span of 22 bases. The CDR3 sequence is 18 residues long.

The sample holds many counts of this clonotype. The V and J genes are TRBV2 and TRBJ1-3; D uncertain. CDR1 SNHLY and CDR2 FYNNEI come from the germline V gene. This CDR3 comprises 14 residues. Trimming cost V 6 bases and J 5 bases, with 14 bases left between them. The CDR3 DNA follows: TGTGCCAGCAGAATCGAGGGTTCGAGAAACACCATATATTTT. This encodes CASRIEGSRNTIYF.

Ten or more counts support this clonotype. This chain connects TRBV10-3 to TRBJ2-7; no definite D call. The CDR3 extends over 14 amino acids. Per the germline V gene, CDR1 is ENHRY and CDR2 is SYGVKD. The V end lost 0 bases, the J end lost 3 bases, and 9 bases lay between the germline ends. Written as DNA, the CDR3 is TGTGCCATCAGTGAGTCCCAGAAACGCTACGAGCAGTACTTC. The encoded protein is CAISESQKRYEQYF.

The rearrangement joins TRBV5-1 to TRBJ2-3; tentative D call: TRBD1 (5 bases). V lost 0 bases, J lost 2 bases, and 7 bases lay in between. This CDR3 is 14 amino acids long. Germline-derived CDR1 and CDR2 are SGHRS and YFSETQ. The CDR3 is CASSLDRHTDTQYF. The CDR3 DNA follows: TGCGCCAGCAGCTTGGACAGGCACACAGATACGCAGTATTTT. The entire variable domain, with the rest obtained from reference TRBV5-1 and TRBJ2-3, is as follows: KAGVTQTPRYLIKTRGQQVTLSCSPISGHRSVSWYQQTPGQGLQFLFEYFSETQRNKGNFPGRFSGRQFSNSRSEMNVSTLELGDSALYLCASSLDRHTDTQYFGPGTRLTVL.

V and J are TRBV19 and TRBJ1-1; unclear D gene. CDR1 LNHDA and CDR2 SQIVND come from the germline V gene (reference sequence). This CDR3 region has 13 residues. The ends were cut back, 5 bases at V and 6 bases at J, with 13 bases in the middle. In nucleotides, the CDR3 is TGTGCCAGTAGTTTGGGGAGGGCTTCTGAAGCTTTCTTT. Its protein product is CASSLGRASEAFF.

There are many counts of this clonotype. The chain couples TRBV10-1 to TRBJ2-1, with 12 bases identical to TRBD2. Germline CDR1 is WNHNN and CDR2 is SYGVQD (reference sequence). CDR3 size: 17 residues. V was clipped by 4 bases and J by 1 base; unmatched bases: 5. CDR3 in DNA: TGCGCCAGCAGTGCACTAGCGGGAGGTGCGTCCTACAATGAGCAGTTCTTC. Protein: CASSALAGGASYNEQFF.

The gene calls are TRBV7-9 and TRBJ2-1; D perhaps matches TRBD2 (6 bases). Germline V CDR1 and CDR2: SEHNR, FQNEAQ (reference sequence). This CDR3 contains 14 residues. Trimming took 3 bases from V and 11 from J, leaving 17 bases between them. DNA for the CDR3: TGTGCCAGCAGCTTGAATACTCTCGGGAGACAGCAGTTCTTC. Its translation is CASSLNTLGRQQFF. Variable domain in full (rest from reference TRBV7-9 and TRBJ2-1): DTGVSQNPRHKITKRGQNVTFRCDPISEHNRLYWYRQTLGQGPEFLTYFQNEAQLEKSRLLSDRFSAERPKGSFSTLEIQRTEQGDSAMYLCASSLNTLGRQQFFGPGTRLTVL.

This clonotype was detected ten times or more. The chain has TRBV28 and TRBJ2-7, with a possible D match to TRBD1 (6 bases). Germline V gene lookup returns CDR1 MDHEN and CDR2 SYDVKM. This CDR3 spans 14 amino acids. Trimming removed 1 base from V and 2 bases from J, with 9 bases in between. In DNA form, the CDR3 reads TGTGCCAGCAGTTTATATCAGGGGCCCTACGAGCAGTACTTC. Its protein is CASSLYQGPYEQYF.

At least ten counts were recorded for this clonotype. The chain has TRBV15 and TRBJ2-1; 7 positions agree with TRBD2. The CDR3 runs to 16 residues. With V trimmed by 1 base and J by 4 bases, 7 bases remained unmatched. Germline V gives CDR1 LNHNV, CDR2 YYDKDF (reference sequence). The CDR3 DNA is TGTGCCACCAGCAGAGGTCTAGCGGACCATTACAATGAGCAGTTCTTC. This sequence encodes CATSRGLADHYNEQFF.

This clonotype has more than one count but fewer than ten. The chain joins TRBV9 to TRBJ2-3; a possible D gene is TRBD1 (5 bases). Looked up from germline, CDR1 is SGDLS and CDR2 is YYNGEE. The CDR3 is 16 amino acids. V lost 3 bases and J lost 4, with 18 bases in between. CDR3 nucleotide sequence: TGTGCCAGCAGCGCCAGGGTTTTAGAGCTTGCAGATACGCAGTATTTT. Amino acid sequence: CASSARVLELADTQYF.

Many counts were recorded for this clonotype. This chain's CDR3 is CASTTRGGRETQYF. The CDR3 coding sequence is TGTGCCAGCACCACAAGGGGGGGACGGGAGACCCAGTACTTC. The rearrangement joins TRBV7-9 to TRBJ2-5; D might be TRBD2 (7 bases). Germline V gene lookup returns CDR1 SEHNR and CDR2 FQNEAQ (reference sequence). The CDR3 loop spans 14 amino acids. V lost 7 bases to trimming and J lost 5 bases, with 17 bases between them.

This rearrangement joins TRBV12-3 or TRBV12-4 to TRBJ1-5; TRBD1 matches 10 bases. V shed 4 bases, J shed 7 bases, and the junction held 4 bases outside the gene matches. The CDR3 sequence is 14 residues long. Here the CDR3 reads CASSWDRGEQPQHF. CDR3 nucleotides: TGTGCCAGCAGTTGGGACAGGGGAGAACAGCCCCAGCATTTT.

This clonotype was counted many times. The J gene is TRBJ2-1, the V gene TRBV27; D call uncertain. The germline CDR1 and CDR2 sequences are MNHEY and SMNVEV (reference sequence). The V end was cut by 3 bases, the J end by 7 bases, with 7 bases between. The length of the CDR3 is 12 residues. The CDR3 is CASSFIGNEQFF. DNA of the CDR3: TGTGCCAGCAGTTTTATTGGGAATGAGCAGTTCTTC.

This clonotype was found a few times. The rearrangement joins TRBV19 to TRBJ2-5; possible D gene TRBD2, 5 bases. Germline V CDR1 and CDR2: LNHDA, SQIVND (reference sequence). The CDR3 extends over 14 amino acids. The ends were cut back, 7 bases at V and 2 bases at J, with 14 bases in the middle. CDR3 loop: CASTPTTTQETQYF. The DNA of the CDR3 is TGTGCCAGTACCCCAACGACTACTCAAGAGACCCAGTACTTC.

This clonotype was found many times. The CDR3 loop is CASGLSEVREQYF. In nucleotides, the CDR3 is TGTGCTAGTGGTTTGTCAGAGGTACGCGAGCAGTACTTC. V is TRBV12-5 and J is TRBJ2-7; no clear D gene. Trimming stripped 2 bases from V and 6 bases from J, with 11 bases between. CDR1 and CDR2 (germline): LGHNT, FRNRAP. This CDR3 is built from 13 residues. The variable domain in full, with the rest retrieved from reference TRBV12-5 and TRBJ2-7, is DARVTQTPRHKVTEMGQEVTMRCQPILGHNTVFWYRQTMMQGLELLAYFRNRAPLDDSGMPKDRFSAEMPDATLATLKIQPSEPRDSAVYFCASGLSEVREQYFGPGTRLTVT.

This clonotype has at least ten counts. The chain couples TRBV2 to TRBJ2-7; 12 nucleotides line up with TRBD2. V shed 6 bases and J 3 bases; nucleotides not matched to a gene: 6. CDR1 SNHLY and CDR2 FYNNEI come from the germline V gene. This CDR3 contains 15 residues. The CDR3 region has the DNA TGTGCCAGCAGCGAGGGACTAGCGGGCATCTACGAGCAGTACTTC. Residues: CASSEGLAGIYEQYF.

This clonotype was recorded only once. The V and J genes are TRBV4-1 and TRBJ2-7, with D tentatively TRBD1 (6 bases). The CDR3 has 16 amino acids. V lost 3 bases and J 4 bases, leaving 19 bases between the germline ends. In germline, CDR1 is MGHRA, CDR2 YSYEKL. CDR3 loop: CASSHQLQGNSYEQYF. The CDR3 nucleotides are TGCGCCAGCAGCCACCAGTTACAGGGAAACTCGTACGAGCAGTACTTC.

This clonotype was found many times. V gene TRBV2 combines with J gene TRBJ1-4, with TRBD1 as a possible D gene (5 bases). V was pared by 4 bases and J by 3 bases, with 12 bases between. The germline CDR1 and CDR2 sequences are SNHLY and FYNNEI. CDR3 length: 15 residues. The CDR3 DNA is TGTGCCAGCAGTGTAGACGGGACGCCTAATGAAAAACTGTTTTTT. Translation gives CASSVDGTPNEKLFF.

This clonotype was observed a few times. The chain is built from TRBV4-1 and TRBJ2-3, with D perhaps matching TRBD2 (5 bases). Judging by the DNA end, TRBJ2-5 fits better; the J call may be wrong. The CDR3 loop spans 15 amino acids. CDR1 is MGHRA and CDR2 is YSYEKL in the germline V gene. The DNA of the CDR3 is TGCGCCAGCAGCCAAGATCCCGGAGGTTACGAGACCCAGTACTTC. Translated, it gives CASSQDPGGYETQYF.

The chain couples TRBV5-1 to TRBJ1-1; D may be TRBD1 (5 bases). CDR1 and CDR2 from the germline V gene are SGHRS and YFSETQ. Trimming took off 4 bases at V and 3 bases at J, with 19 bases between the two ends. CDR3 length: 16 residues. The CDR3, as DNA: TGCGCCAGCAGCCCTGGGGTGGGGGTCGTGGACACTGAAGCTTTCTTT. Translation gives CASSPGVGVVDTEAFF.